This TCR beta chain was sequenced for a study of T cell repertoires in cytomegalovirus infection. On the study more broadly: The study used recently identified HLA-C-restricted and well-studied HLA-B-restricted CMV epitopes. CMV infection plus the matching HLA type was flagged by public TCR beta signatures. Findings and limits, study-wide: HLA-C-restricted CMV clonotypes gave the most frequent clonotype in two of eight donors.

This clonotype was counted between two and nine times. Its matching antigen is unknown. TCRdb recomputed calls from the reads with MiXCR, one row per CDR3 protein. The sample yields roughly 800,000 distinct CDR3 sequences, around 29% seen once. The CDR3 has 14 residues. The V and J ends lost 8 bases and 2 bases, in that order; junction bases with no gene match: 4. Germline V gene sequence: CDR1 SNHLY, CDR2 FYNNEI. The receptor was isolated from a human donor in good health (CMV status not recorded). Some clones in this sample may be carry-over from other donors' samples. The chain has TRBV2 and TRBJ2-3, with 10 nucleotides matching TRBD1. The specimen was cultured CD8+ T cells from PBMCs, collected from culture after CMV antigen stimulation. In DNA, the CDR3 is TGTGCCAGCGGGGACAGGGGATACACAGATACGCAGTATTTT. Residues: CASGDRGYTDTQYF. The full variable domain, its missing parts supplied by reference TRBV2 and TRBJ2-3, is EPEVTQTPSHQVTQMGQEVILRCVPISNHLYFYWYRQILGQKVEFLVSFYNNEISEKSEIFDDQFSVERPDGSNFTLKIRSTKLEDSAMYFCASGDRGYTDTQYFGPGTRLTVL.